The 23 T cell receptor beta chains below come from one sample, sequenced in a study of long-term antiretroviral therapy in people with HIV. It was version v3.0 of the immunoSEQ assay that was run at survey level. TCRdb's copy holds only in-frame clones and misses some; the assay was immunoSEQ multiplex PCR. Here the sample spans tens of thousands of clones, around 80% being singletons. The sequences come from unsorted PBMCs, collected 0.1 years before starting antiretroviral therapy. The receptor set was obtained from a man younger than 35 with HIV.

The table lists this clone with a count of one. Other DNA sequences in this sample translate to the same CDR3. This chain joins TRBV27 and TRBJ2-2, with a weak D call TRBD1 (6 bases). The V gene lost 2 bases and the J gene lost 0 bases, with 7 bases spanning the gap. Germline V gene sequence: CDR1 MNHEY, CDR2 SMNVEV (reference sequence). The CDR3 is 15 amino acids. CDR3 nucleotides: TGTGCCAGCAGTTTAAAGGGGGCGAACACCGGGGAGCTGTTTTTT. This encodes CASSLKGANTGELFF.

This chain joins TRBV23-1 and TRBJ1-5; D possibly corresponds to TRBD1 (6 bases). TRBV23-1 has ORF status, its function being uncertain. Trimming pared 4 bases from V and 0 bases from J, leaving 13 bases between. The CDR3 spans 16 residues. The CDR3 here is CASSPNRAYSNQPQHF. CDR3 bases: TGCGCCAGCAGTCCGAACAGGGCATATAGCAATCAGCCCCAGCATTTT.

The V gene is TRBV15, the J gene TRBJ2-1; 10 bases align to TRBD1. Germline assignment: CDR1 LNHNV and CDR2 YYDKDF (reference sequence). The CDR3 loop spans 19 amino acids. The junction had 13 bases not matched to a gene; V was cut back by 5 bases and J by 0 bases. The CDR3 is CATSAPDRGLRGSYNEQFF. The CDR3 DNA follows: TGTGCCACCAGCGCCCCAGACAGGGGGCTACGGGGCTCCTACAATGAGCAGTTCTTC.

The chain carries TRBV7-9 and TRBJ2-3; the D is unclear. V dropped 7 bases and J dropped 2 bases, with 4 bases sitting between them. The length of the CDR3 is 11 residues. Germline lookup yields CDR1 SEHNR and CDR2 FQNEAQ (reference sequence). The CDR3 DNA reads as TGTGCCAGCACACTCACAGATACGCAGTATTTT. Encoded protein: CASTLTDTQYF.

This clone has only a few counts. The chain uses TRBV6-5 and TRBJ2-2, with 8 positions matching TRBD1. The CDR3 is 13 amino acids. V lost 8 bases and J lost 6; bases outside the gene matches: 5. Germline lookup yields CDR1 MNHEY and CDR2 SVGAGI. CDR3 protein: CASGTGGAGELFF. For the CDR3, the DNA is TGTGCCAGCGGGACAGGAGGGGCCGGGGAGCTGTTTTTT.

The chain has TRBV9 and TRBJ2-1, with D perhaps matching TRBD2 (7 bases). The CDR3 runs to 15 residues. Per germline, CDR1 SGDLS and CDR2 YYNGEE. V was trimmed by 0 bases and J by 2 bases, leaving 9 bases between them. The CDR3 bases are TGTGCCAGCAGCGTAGCGGGGGGCACCTACAATGAGCAGTTCTTC. Its protein product is CASSVAGGTYNEQFF.

The V and J genes are TRBV15 and TRBJ1-2; D gene unclear. The CDR3 totals 15 residues. The germline V gene has CDR1 LNHNV and CDR2 YYDKDF (reference sequence). V was clipped by 0 bases and J by 4 bases, with 12 bases between them. For the CDR3, the DNA is TGTGCCACCAGCAGAGATAGCTCTGGTATCTATGGCTACACCTTC. Translation gives CATSRDSSGIYGYTF.

V and J are TRBV10-3 and TRBJ2-5; 7 bases map to TRBD1. CDR1 is ENHRY, CDR2 SYGVKD, per germline. CDR3 length: 16 amino acids. After removal of 0 bases from V and 5 bases from J, the junction contained 9 bases not matched to a gene. The CDR3 is CAISESDRAPGETQYF. Here the CDR3 DNA reads TGTGCCATCAGTGAGTCCGACAGGGCCCCAGGGGAGACCCAGTACTTC.

The rearrangement joins TRBV13 to TRBJ1-2; 9 bases are shared with TRBD1. Trimming removed 4 bases from V and 4 bases from J; junction bases left unmatched: 13. This CDR3 has 17 residues. CDR1 is PRHDT, CDR2 FYEKMQ, per germline (reference sequence). The DNA for the CDR3 is TGTGCCAGCAGCTCCCGACAATACAGGGGGCGACCCTATGGCTACACCTTC. Its translation is CASSSRQYRGRPYGYTF.

CDR3 nucleotides: TGCAGCGTTCCCGGGAGCGAACGAGCCACCCAGTACTTC. This gives the protein CSVPGSERATQYF. The chain carries TRBV29-1 and TRBJ2-5, with D possibly matching TRBD2 (6 bases). Germline V lookup: CDR1 SQVTM, CDR2 ANQGSEA. The V and J ends lost 5 bases and 8 bases respectively, with 18 bases between them. This CDR3 has 13 amino acids.

This clone is termed medium-sized. J is TRBJ2-7 and V is TRBV19; a weak D match, TRBD1 (6 bases). The CDR3 runs to 12 residues. V lost 9 bases and J 1 base, leaving 10 bases between the germline ends. Germline CDR1 LNHDA, CDR2 SQIVND (reference sequence). The chain's CDR3 is CASGTGSYEQYF. CDR3 in DNA: TGTGCCAGCGGAACAGGGTCCTACGAGCAGTACTTC.

The rearrangement links TRBV28 to TRBJ1-1; D is unclear. The CDR3 length is 12 residues. V was trimmed by 3 bases and J by 3 bases, leaving 5 bases between them. CDR1 is MDHEN and CDR2 is SYDVKM in the germline V gene. CDR3 coding DNA: TGTGCCAGCAGTTTCGCAGACACTGAAGCTTTCTTT. Its protein product is CASSFADTEAFF.

The rearrangement joins TRBV18 to TRBJ1-1; TRBD1 aligns across 10 bases. J gave up 8 bases and V 1 base, and 4 bases lay outside the gene matches. The CDR3 spans 14 residues. CDR1 and CDR2 from the germline V gene are KGHSH and LQKENI. Here the CDR3 reads CASSPRGDRGEAFF. The CDR3 coding sequence is TGTGCCAGCTCACCACGGGGGGACAGGGGCGAAGCTTTCTTT.

V and J are TRBV9 and TRBJ2-3, with 9 bases fitting TRBD1. Germline values: CDR1 SGDLS, CDR2 YYNGEE. After removal of 4 bases from V and 2 bases from J, the junction contained 11 bases not matched to a gene. The CDR3 length is 17 residues. DNA for the CDR3: TGTGCCAGCAGCAGTGGGACAGGGACCCAAGACACAGATACGCAGTATTTT. Amino acid sequence: CASSSGTGTQDTDTQYF.

The chain links TRBV7-9 to TRBJ1-3; D gene unclear. The CDR3 runs to 14 residues. Trimming took off 11 bases at V and 0 bases at J, with 14 bases between the two ends. The germline gives CDR1 SEHNR, CDR2 FQNEAQ (reference sequence). The CDR3 spells CAGETRDSGNTIYF. The CDR3 DNA follows: TGTGCCGGGGAAACACGGGACTCTGGAAACACCATATATTTT.

V and J are TRBV5-6 and TRBJ2-5, with D perhaps being TRBD1 or TRBD2 (5 bases each). Germline V gives CDR1 SGHDT, CDR2 YYEEEE. V was cut by 6 bases and J by 4 bases, with 16 bases left in between. CDR3 length equals 14 residues. CDR3 coding DNA: TGTGCCAGCACTGGGGGAGCGATAGGAGAGACCCAGTACTTC. It encodes CASTGGAIGETQYF.

The chain joins TRBV19 to TRBJ2-7, with D perhaps being TRBD1 or TRBD2 (5 bases each). Trimming removed 6 bases from V and 2 bases from J, with 14 bases in between. From germline, CDR1 is LNHDA and CDR2 SQIVND (reference sequence). There are 14 residues in the CDR3. The CDR3 nucleotides are TGTGCCAGTAGGTTAGCGTTGGGGGCCTACGAGCAGTACTTC. Its translation is CASRLALGAYEQYF.

V and J are TRBV5-1 and TRBJ1-1; 8 nucleotides align to TRBD1. The junction had 4 bases not matched to a gene; V was cut back by 5 bases and J by 1 base. The CDR3 sequence is 14 residues long. Germline loops: CDR1 SGHRS, CDR2 YFSETQ. DNA for the CDR3: TGCGCCAGCAGAGATGGGACAGGGAACACTGAAGCTTTCTTT. It encodes CASRDGTGNTEAFF. Complete variable domain (other parts from reference TRBV5-1 and TRBJ1-1): KAGVTQTPRYLIKTRGQQVTLSCSPISGHRSVSWYQQTPGQGLQFLFEYFSETQRNKGNFPGRFSGRQFSNSRSEMNVSTLELGDSALYLCASRDGTGNTEAFFGQGTRLTVV.

This chain connects TRBV7-6 to TRBJ2-7; 9 bases match TRBD1. J was trimmed by 5 bases and V by 4 bases; bases with no gene match: 9. The CDR3 is 15 residues long. Germline loops: CDR1 SGHVS, CDR2 FNYEAQ. DNA of the CDR3: TGTGCCAGCAGCTCGTCGACAGGGGGTAGGAACGAGCAGTACTTC. It translates to CASSSSTGGRNEQYF.

The genes are TRBV28 and TRBJ1-3; D is unresolved. The ends were cut back, 6 bases at V and 3 bases at J, with 15 bases in the middle. This CDR3 has 15 amino acids. The germline V gene encodes CDR1 MDHEN and CDR2 SYDVKM. The CDR3 DNA reads TGTGCCAGCAGCCCCCTCGAGGGCTTTGGAAACACCATATATTTT. Amino acids: CASSPLEGFGNTIYF. Full variable domain (missing parts from reference TRBV28 and TRBJ1-3): DVKVTQSSRYLVKRTGEKVFLECVQDMDHENMFWYRQDPGLGLRLIYFSYDVKMKEKGDIPEGYSVSREKKERFSLILESASTNQTSMYLCASSPLEGFGNTIYFGEGSWLTVV.

This clone was picked up one time. The genes are TRBV5-6 and TRBJ2-1; D perhaps matches TRBD1 (7 bases). Germline values: CDR1 SGHDT, CDR2 YYEEEE. This CDR3 contains 13 residues. The V gene lost 4 bases and the J gene lost 5 bases, with 10 bases spanning the gap. DNA for the CDR3: TGTGCCAGCAGCCGGGGGACAGACAATGAGCAGTTCTTC. Protein product: CASSRGTDNEQFF.

A single count supports this clone. The chain uses TRBV16 and TRBJ1-5; D remains unclear. The length of the CDR3 is 12 residues. Germline CDR1 and CDR2: KGHSY and FQNENV. Trimming left V 6 bases short and J 1 base short, with 4 bases between. The CDR3 sequence is CASRGSNQPQHF. CDR3 sequence (DNA): TGTGCCAGCAGGGGAAGCAATCAGCCCCAGCATTTT. The entire variable domain, with the rest obtained from reference TRBV16 and TRBJ1-5, is as follows: GEEVAQTPKHLVRGEGQKAKLYCAPIKGHSYVFWYQQVLKNEFKFLISFQNENVFDETGMPKERFSAKCLPNSPCSLEIQATKLEDSAVYFCASRGSNQPQHFGDGTRLSIL.

The rearrangement uses TRBV13 and TRBJ2-7; D is unresolved. Germline V lookup: CDR1 PRHDT, CDR2 FYEKMQ (reference sequence). V was cut by 6 bases and J by 6 bases, with 12 bases left in between. There are 12 residues in the CDR3. CDR3 amino acids: CASSFNVREQYF. In nucleotides, the CDR3 is TGTGCCAGCAGTTTTAACGTTCGCGAGCAGTACTTC.